The clone carrying this TCR beta chain was counted only a few times. The data were taken from a study of blood T cell repertoires in COVID-19. Study-wide context: T cells, B-cell-depleted T cells, or PBMCs provided the cDNA or gDNA that served as material.

In terms of age and location, participants ranged from about 18 to 89 years and lived in about two dozen US areas. The recovered donors of Cohort 3 showed two negative PCRs, clearance, or symptom resolution. This CDR3 spans 10 amino acids. Trimming cost V 2 bases and J 8 bases, with 4 bases left between them. The V gene's germline CDR1 is GTSNPN and CDR2 SVGIG (reference sequence). Per the study methods: Estimation of nucleated cell counts was performed using reference gene primer amplification. TCRdb's table, derived via immunoSEQ multiplex PCR, lists solely in-frame clones and lacks some. Clone size and the V and J calls come from that table; the DNA yielded D and trimming. The sample lists fewer than 400,000 clones, 80% to 90% occurring once.

V usage is TRBV30 and J usage is TRBJ1-3; D is undetermined. The sequence derives from a man aged 25 to 45 who had recovered from COVID-19. Sequencing was done on a sample of PBMCs or T cells enriched from blood (not recorded which). In DNA, the CDR3 is TGTGCCTGGAGTCTAGACACCATATATTTT. This gives the protein CAWSLDTIYF.